These T cell receptor beta chains were read from a single sample in a study of T cell responses to AZD1222 COVID-19 vaccine. Using immunoSEQ multiplex PCR, the repertoire was profiled, and TCRdb retains in-frame clones only, with some absent. The sample contains roughly 150,000 clones, about 93% of which appear only once. The source material was peripheral blood, sampled on day 0 of AZD1222 vaccination. The origin of the receptors is an adult in good health. Both conserved end residues are part of each CDR3. The D gene is left open where the match is weak. Rows may omit the clone size; those that give it use once, few, many or a size class.

V,J,D,size,CDR3,DNA
TRBV7-2,TRBJ1-5,-,-,CASSPAGRAGNQPQHF,TGTGCCAGCTCTCCAGCAGGGCGCGCGGGGAATCAGCCCCAGCATTTT
TRBV29-1,TRBJ1-2,-,-,CTSWGALGYTF,TGCACCTCCTGGGGGGCTCTTGGCTACACCTTC
TRBV5-1,TRBJ1-5,-,-,CASSSGPGNQPQHF,TGCGCCAGCAGTTCAGGGCCGGGCAATCAGCCCCAGCATTTT
TRBV9,TRBJ2-1,-,-,CASSDTAGNEQFF,TGTGCCAGCAGCGACACGGCCGGGAATGAGCAGTTCTTC
TRBV2,TRBJ2-1,-,-,CASTYDNEQFF,TGTGCCAGCACCTATGACAATGAGCAGTTCTTC
TRBV6-5,TRBJ2-5,-,-,CASSYRGKETQYF,TGTGCCAGCAGTTACAGGGGAAAAGAGACCCAGTACTTC
TRBV7-2,TRBJ2-1,-,-,CASSLSRGLLNEQFF,TGTGCCAGCAGCTTAAGCCGGGGGCTCCTCAATGAGCAGTTCTTC
TRBV7-2,TRBJ2-1,TRBD1,-,CASSLARGTYNEQFF,TGTGCCAGCAGCTTAGCCAGGGGGACCTACAATGAGCAGTTCTTC
TRBV11-2,TRBJ1-1,-,-,CASSYDGPEAFF,TGTGCCAGCAGTTACGACGGGCCTGAAGCTTTCTTT
TRBV5-4,TRBJ1-4,TRBD1,-,CASSSNSGQGGEKLFF,TGTGCCAGCAGCTCGAACTCAGGACAGGGGGGTGAAAAACTGTTTTTT
TRBV14,TRBJ2-1,-,-,CASSQAAYSYNEQFF,TGTGCCAGCAGCCAAGCCGCCTATTCCTACAATGAGCAGTTCTTC
TRBV19,TRBJ2-3,TRBD2,-,CASSSLAGGPFSDTQYF,TGTGCCAGTAGTAGCCTAGCGGGAGGGCCTTTTTCAGATACGCAGTATTTT
TRBV27,TRBJ2-7,-,-,CASSLSLNYEQYF,TGTGCCAGCAGTTTAAGCCTTAACTACGAGCAGTACTTC
TRBV18,TRBJ1-5,TRBD1,-,CASSGQGENQPQHF,TGTGCCAGCTCTGGACAGGGAGAAAATCAGCCCCAGCATTTT
TRBV2,TRBJ2-5,-,-,CASMQGGPQETQYF,TGTGCCAGCATGCAGGGAGGACCCCAAGAGACCCAGTACTTC
TRBV29-1,TRBJ2-7,TRBD1,-,CSVAVGTGFGEQYF,TGCAGCGTTGCTGTCGGGACAGGGTTTGGCGAGCAGTACTTC
TRBV5-5,TRBJ2-1,-,once,CASSLAGTGFDEQFF,TGTGCCAGCAGCTTGGCCGGAACAGGGTTCGATGAGCAGTTCTTC
TRBV7-2,TRBJ2-4,-,-,CASSLATNIIQYF,TGTGCCAGCAGCTTAGCAACTAATATCATTCAGTACTTC
TRBV7-9,TRBJ2-2,-,once,CASSLTPRGRSEELFF,TGTGCCAGCAGCTTAACGCCACGGGGGCGGTCCGAGGAGCTGTTTTTT
TRBV6-5,TRBJ2-5,-,-,CASSYTDTQETQYF,TGTGCCAGCAGTTACACGGATACCCAAGAGACCCAGTACTTC
TRBV7-8,TRBJ1-1,-,-,CASSPGRLNTEAFF,TGTGCCAGCAGCCCGGGCAGATTGAACACTGAAGCTTTCTTT